The 14 T cell receptor beta chains reported below all come from one sample, sequenced in a study of blood T cell repertoires in COVID-19. Libraries were prepared by immunoSEQ multiplex PCR; TCRdb keeps only in-frame clonotypes and omits some of them. The table records a few hundred thousand clones, 70% to 90% of them present only once. The sample consisted of PBMCs or T cells enriched from blood (not recorded which). All receptors derive from a young woman who had recovered from COVID-19.

This clone was detected once. The CDR3 sequence: CASTTGSWATNEKLFF. CDR3 nucleotide sequence: TGCGCCAGTACTACAGGGTCCTGGGCAACTAATGAAAAACTGTTTTTT. The rearrangement joins TRBV5-1 to TRBJ1-4; D may be TRBD1 (6 bases). V was clipped by 8 bases and J by 0 bases, with 17 bases between them. The CDR3 is made up of 16 amino acids. Germline V gene sequence: CDR1 SGHRS, CDR2 YFSETQ.

Comments on this clone: Different DNA sequences within this sample yield the same CDR3. The chain combines TRBV4-3 with TRBJ2-1, with a weak D call TRBD1 (6 bases). Germline-derived CDR1 and CDR2 are LGHNA and YSLEER. The CDR3 extends over 15 amino acids. V was clipped by 0 bases and J by 5 bases, with 11 bases between them. CDR3 sequence reads: CASSQEGRGDNEQFF. CDR3 coding DNA: TGCGCCAGCAGCCAAGAAGGCAGGGGAGACAATGAGCAGTTCTTC.

The chain employs TRBV6-5 and TRBJ1-2; D gene uncertain. The germline gives CDR1 MNHEY, CDR2 SVGAGI. This CDR3 is 12 amino acids long. V lost 4 bases and J 5 bases, leaving 8 bases between the germline ends. The CDR3 here is CASSSGGYGYTF. CDR3 sequence (DNA): TGTGCCAGCAGTTCAGGAGGTTATGGCTACACCTTC.

V and J are TRBV29-1 and TRBJ1-3; D is possibly TRBD1 (5 bases). The CDR3 consists of 13 residues. Per germline, CDR1 SQVTM and CDR2 ANQGSEA. Trimming shortened V by 6 bases and J by 1 base, and 10 bases separated the two germline ends. The CDR3: CSVRAGSGNTIYF. As DNA, the CDR3 is TGCAGCGTCCGGGCAGGGTCTGGAAACACCATATATTTT.

Concerning this clone itself: A junction boundary mismatches the germline segment, possibly from a read error. The chain joins TRBV5-4 to TRBJ2-3, with D unresolved. CDR1 is SGHNT and CDR2 is YYREEE in the germline V gene (reference sequence). The CDR3 loop spans 12 amino acids. CDR3 region: CASREPGTYPLF. CDR3 nucleotides: TGTGCCAGCAGAGAGCCGGGTACCTATCCACTTTTT.

V is TRBV28 and J is TRBJ1-1, with 7 bases lining up with TRBD1. CDR1 is MDHEN, CDR2 SYDVKM, per germline. The CDR3 covers 18 residues. V was pared by 5 bases and J by 1 base, with 16 bases of the junction left unmatched. CDR3 sequence reads: CASSPIRQGKISNTEAFF. The CDR3 DNA sequence: TGTGCCAGCAGTCCGATAAGACAGGGTAAGATTTCGAACACTGAAGCTTTCTTT.

This clone was detected only a few times. This rearrangement joins TRBV7-9 to TRBJ2-7; D may be TRBD2 (6 bases). V was cut by 8 bases and J by 4 bases, with 15 bases left in between. Germline V gives CDR1 SEHNR, CDR2 FQNEAQ (reference sequence). There are 13 residues in the CDR3. The CDR3, as DNA: TGTGCCAGCGGGACGGGGGTTTGGTACGAGCAGTACTTC. Its translation: CASGTGVWYEQYF.

The chain links TRBV3-1 (or the pseudogene TRBV3-2) to TRBJ1-1; 7 bases agree with TRBD1. The junction had 9 bases not matched to a gene; V was cut back by 3 bases and J by 5 bases. This CDR3 region has 15 residues. Germline V CDR1 and CDR2: LGHDT, YNNKEL (reference sequence). The CDR3 spells CASSHLGDRQTEAFF. In DNA, the CDR3 is TGTGCCAGCAGCCACCTAGGGGACAGACAAACTGAAGCTTTCTTT.

V is TRBV12-3 or TRBV12-4 and J is TRBJ1-2, with a weak D call TRBD1 (6 bases). V was shortened by 7 bases and J by 8 bases, with 14 bases between the two germline ends. The CDR3 consists of 12 residues. CDR3 DNA sequence: TGTGCCAGCACCGCAACAGGGCGCGGCTACACCTTC. Its protein product is CASTATGRGYTF.

The chain combines TRBV5-8 with TRBJ1-1; D may be TRBD1 (6 bases). The germline V and J ends were trimmed by 2 bases and 8 bases, with 7 bases remaining between them. The CDR3 is 11 residues long. Per germline, CDR1 SGHTS and CDR2 YDEGEE. The CDR3: CASSFTGEAFF. The CDR3 DNA reads as TGTGCCAGCAGCTTTACAGGGGAAGCTTTCTTT.

The V and J genes are TRBV5-4 and TRBJ2-7, with 8 bases that match TRBD1. Germline V gene sequence: CDR1 SGHNT, CDR2 YYREEE (reference sequence). This CDR3 region has 15 residues. J was trimmed by 5 bases and V by 3 bases; bases with no gene match: 10. CDR3 nucleotide sequence: TGTGCCAGCAGCTCACCTCAGGGGGCCTTGGACGAGCAGTACTTC. Protein product: CASSSPQGALDEQYF.

The genes are TRBV11-3 and TRBJ2-3; weak D call: TRBD2 (6 bases). The CDR3 spans 16 residues. V was cut by 5 bases and J by 5 bases, with 20 bases left in between. Per germline, CDR1 SGHNT and CDR2 YENEEA. The CDR3 sequence is CASSPGREFEQDTQYF. The CDR3 DNA follows: TGTGCCAGCAGCCCAGGCCGGGAGTTTGAGCAAGATACGCAGTATTTT.

This rearrangement joins TRBV13 to TRBJ2-5; D perhaps matches TRBD2 (6 bases). The CDR3 has 15 amino acids. Germline CDR1 reads PRHDT; CDR2 reads FYEKMQ (reference sequence). V was trimmed by 0 bases and J by 2 bases, leaving 10 bases between them. The CDR3 region is CASSLGAGSQETQYF. The DNA of the CDR3 is TGTGCCAGCAGCTTAGGCGCGGGGTCGCAAGAGACCCAGTACTTC.

The chain uses TRBV3-1 (or the pseudogene TRBV3-2) and TRBJ2-7; possible D gene TRBD2, 5 bases. CDR1 is LGHDT, CDR2 YNNKEL, per germline (reference sequence). The V end lost 0 bases, the J end lost 7 bases, and 16 bases lay between the germline ends. The CDR3 totals 15 residues. The CDR3 DNA reads as TGTGCCAGCAGCCAAGATGGGCGCCTGAGAGGGGAGCAGTACTTC. Translating gives CASSQDGRLRGEQYF.